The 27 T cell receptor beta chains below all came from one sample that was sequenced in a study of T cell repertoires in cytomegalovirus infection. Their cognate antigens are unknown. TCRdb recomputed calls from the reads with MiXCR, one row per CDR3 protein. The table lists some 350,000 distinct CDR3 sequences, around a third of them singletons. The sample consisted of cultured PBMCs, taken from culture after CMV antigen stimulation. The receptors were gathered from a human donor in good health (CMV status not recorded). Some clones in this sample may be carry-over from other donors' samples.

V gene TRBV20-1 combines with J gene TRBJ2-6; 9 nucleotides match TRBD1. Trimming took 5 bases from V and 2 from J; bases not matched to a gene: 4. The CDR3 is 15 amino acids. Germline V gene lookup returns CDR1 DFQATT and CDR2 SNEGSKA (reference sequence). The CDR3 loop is CSALTGGAGANVLTF. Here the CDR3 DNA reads TGCAGTGCTTTAACAGGGGGCGCTGGGGCCAACGTCCTGACTTTC.

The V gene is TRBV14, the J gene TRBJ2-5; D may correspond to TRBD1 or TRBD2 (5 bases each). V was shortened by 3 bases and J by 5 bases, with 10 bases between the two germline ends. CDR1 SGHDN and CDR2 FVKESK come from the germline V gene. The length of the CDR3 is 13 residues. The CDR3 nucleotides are TGTGCCAGCAGCCACAGGGAGCGGGAGACCCAGTACTTC. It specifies CASSHRERETQYF. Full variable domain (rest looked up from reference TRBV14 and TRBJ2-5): EAGVTQFPSHSVIEKGQTVTLRCDPISGHDNLYWYRRVMGKEIKFLLHFVKESKQDESGMPNNRFLAERTGGTYSTLKVQPAELEDSGVYFCASSHRERETQYFGPGTRLLVL.

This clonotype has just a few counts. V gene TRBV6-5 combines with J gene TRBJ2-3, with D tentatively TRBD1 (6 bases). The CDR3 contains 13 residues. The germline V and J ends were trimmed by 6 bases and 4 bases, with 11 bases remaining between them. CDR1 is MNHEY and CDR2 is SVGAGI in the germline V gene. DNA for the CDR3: TGTGCCAGCAGGCGGACAGTCCCAGATACGCAGTATTTT. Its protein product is CASRRTVPDTQYF.

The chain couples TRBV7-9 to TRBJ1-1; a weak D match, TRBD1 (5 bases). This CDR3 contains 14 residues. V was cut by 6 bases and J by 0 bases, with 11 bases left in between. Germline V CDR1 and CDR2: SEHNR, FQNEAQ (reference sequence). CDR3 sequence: CASRAGQMNTEAFF. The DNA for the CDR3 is TGTGCCAGCAGGGCCGGACAAATGAACACTGAAGCTTTCTTT.

This CDR3 is CASSQRAAGPNTGELFF. Here the CDR3 DNA reads TGCGCCAGCAGCCAACGCGCAGCGGGACCAAACACCGGGGAGCTGTTTTTT. V gene TRBV4-1 combines with J gene TRBJ2-2, with TRBD2 identical over 7 bases. Germline V CDR1 and CDR2: MGHRA, YSYEKL. V lost 2 bases, J lost 2 bases, and 8 bases stayed unmatched. The CDR3 loop spans 17 amino acids.

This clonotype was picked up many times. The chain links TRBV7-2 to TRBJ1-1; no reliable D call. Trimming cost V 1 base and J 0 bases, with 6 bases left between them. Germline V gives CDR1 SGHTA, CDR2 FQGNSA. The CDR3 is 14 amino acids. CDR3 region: CASSLDWMNTEAFF. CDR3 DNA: TGTGCCAGCAGCTTAGATTGGATGAACACTGAAGCTTTCTTT.

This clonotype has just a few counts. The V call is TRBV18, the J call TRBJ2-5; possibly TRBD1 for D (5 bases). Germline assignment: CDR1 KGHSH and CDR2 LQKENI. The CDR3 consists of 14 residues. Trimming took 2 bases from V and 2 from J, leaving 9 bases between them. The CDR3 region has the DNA TGTGCCAGCTCACCATCGAACAGGCAAGAGACCCAGTACTTC. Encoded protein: CASSPSNRQETQYF.

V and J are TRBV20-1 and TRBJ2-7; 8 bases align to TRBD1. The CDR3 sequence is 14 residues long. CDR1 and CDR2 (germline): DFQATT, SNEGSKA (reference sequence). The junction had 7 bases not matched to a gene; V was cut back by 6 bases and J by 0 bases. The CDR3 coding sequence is TGCAGTGCAACTCGACAGGGGCCCTCCTACGAGCAGTACTTC. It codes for CSATRQGPSYEQYF.

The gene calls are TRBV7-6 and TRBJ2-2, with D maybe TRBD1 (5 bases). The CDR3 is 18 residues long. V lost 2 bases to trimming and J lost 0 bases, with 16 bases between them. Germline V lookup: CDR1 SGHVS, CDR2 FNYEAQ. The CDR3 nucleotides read TGTGCCAGCAGCTTACCACAGGCAAGGGGTGCGAACACCGGGGAGCTGTTTTTT. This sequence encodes CASSLPQARGANTGELFF.

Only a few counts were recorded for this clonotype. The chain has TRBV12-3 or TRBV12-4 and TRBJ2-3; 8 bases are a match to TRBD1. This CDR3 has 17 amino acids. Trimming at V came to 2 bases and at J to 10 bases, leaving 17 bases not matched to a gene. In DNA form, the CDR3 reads TGTGCCAGCAGTTTATCCTCCGGGACAGGCCCTCAGCTCCCGCAGTATTTT. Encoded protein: CASSLSSGTGPQLPQYF.

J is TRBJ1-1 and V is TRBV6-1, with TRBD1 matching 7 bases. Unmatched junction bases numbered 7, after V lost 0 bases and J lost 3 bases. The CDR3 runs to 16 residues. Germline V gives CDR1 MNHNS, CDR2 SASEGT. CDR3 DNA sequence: TGTGCCAGCAGTGAAGCTACAGGGGCGGTGGACACTGAAGCTTTCTTT. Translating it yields CASSEATGAVDTEAFF.

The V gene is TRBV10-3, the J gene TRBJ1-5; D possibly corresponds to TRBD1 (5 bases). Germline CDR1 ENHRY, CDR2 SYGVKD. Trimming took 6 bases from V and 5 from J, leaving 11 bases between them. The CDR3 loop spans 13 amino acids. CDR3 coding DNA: TGTGCCATCAGATCGACAGCTGATCAGCCCCAGCATTTT. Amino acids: CAIRSTADQPQHF.

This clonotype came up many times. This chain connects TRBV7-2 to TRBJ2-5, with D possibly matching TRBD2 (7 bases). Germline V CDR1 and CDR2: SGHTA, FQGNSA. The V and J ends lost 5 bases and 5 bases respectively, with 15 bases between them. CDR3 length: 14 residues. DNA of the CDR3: TGTGCCAGCAGCCTCCTGGGGGGGCGTGAGACCCAGTACTTC. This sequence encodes CASSLLGGRETQYF.

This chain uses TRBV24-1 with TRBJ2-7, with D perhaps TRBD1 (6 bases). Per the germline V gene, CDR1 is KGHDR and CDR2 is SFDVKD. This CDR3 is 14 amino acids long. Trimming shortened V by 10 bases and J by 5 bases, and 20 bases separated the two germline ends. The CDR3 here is CATTPRGSVNEQYF. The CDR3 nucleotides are TGTGCCACGACCCCCAGGGGAAGCGTCAACGAGCAGTACTTC.

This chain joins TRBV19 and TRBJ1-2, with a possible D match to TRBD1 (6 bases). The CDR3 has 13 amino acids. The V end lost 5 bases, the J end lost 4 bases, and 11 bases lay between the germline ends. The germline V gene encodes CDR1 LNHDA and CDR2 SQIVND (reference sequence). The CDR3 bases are TGTGCCAGTAGTCAGGGGCGCGGCTATGGCTACACCTTC. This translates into CASSQGRGYGYTF.

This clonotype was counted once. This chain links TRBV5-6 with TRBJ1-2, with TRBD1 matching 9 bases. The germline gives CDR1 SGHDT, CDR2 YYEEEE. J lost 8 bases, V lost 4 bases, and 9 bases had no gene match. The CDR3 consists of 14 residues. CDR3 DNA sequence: TGTGCCAGCAGCCCGGCCGGGACAGGGAAGGGCTACACCTTC. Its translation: CASSPAGTGKGYTF.

CDR3 nucleotide sequence: TGCGCCAGCAGCTTGAGAGCGGCGGGGGAAGAGACCCAGTACTTC. As protein: CASSLRAAGEETQYF. The rearrangement joins TRBV5-1 to TRBJ2-5, with 7 bases that match TRBD2. The length of the CDR3 is 15 residues. Germline assignment: CDR1 SGHRS and CDR2 YFSETQ. The junction had 6 bases not matched to a gene; V was cut back by 1 base and J by 3 bases.

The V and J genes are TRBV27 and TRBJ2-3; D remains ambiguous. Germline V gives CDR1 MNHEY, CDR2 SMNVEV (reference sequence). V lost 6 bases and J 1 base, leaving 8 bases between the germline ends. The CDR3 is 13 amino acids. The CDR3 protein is CASRKFGTDTQYF. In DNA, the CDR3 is TGTGCCAGCAGAAAATTCGGCACAGATACGCAGTATTTT.

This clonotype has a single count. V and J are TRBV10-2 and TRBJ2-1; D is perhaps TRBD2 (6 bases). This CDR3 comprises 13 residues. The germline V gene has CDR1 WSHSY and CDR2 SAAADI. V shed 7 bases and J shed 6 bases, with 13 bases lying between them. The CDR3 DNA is TGCGCCAGCAAGTTAGCGGTTATCAATGAGCAGTTCTTC. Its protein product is CASKLAVINEQFF.

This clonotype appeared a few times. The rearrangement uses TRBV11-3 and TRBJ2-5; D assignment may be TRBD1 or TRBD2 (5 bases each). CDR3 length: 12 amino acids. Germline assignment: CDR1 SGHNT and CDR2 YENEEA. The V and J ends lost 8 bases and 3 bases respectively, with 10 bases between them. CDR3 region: CASEGPKETQYF. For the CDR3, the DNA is TGTGCCAGCGAGGGGCCCAAAGAGACCCAGTACTTC.

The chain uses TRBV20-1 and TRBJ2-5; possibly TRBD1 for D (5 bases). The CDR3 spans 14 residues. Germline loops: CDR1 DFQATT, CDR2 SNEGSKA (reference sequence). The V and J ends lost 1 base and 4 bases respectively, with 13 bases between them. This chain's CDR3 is CSARVGQGGETQYF. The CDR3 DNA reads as TGCAGTGCTAGAGTTGGGCAGGGTGGAGAGACCCAGTACTTC.

This CDR3 reads CASSVEGGPNDTQYF. Here the CDR3 DNA reads TGTGCCAGCAGCGTAGAGGGCGGCCCAAACGATACGCAGTATTTT. The V call is TRBV9, the J call TRBJ2-3; D gene ambiguous. Between the trimmed V and J ends, which lost 0 bases and 6 bases, there was a span of 14 bases. The CDR3 extends over 15 amino acids. CDR1 SGDLS and CDR2 YYNGEE come from the germline V gene.

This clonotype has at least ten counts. The CDR3 bases are TGTGCCAGCAGCTCATCCACCTCGGATACGCAGTATTTT. It encodes CASSSSTSDTQYF. This rearrangement joins TRBV7-2 to TRBJ2-3; D is unresolved. Germline V gene data show CDR1 as SGHTA and CDR2 as FQGNSA. This CDR3 spans 13 amino acids. The V gene lost 4 bases and the J gene lost 6 bases, with 11 bases spanning the gap.

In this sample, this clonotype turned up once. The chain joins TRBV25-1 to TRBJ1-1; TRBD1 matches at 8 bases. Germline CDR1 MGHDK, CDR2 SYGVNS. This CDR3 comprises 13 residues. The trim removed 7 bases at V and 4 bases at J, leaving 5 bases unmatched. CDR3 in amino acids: CASIPGGFTEAFF. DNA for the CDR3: TGTGCCAGCATACCAGGGGGCTTCACTGAAGCTTTCTTT.

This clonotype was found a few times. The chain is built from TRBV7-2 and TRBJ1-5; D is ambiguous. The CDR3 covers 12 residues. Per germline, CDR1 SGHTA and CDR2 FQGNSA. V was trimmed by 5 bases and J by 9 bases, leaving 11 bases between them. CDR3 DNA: TGTGCCAGCAGCCCCAGCATCGGGCCCCAGCATTTT. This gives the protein CASSPSIGPQHF.

CDR3 residues: CASSLLGRSDYEQYF. The CDR3 nucleotides are TGTGCCAGCAGTTTATTGGGCAGGTCCGATTACGAGCAGTACTTC. The genes are TRBV28 and TRBJ2-7; D remains unclear. CDR3 length: 15 amino acids. Trimming left V 1 base short and J 4 bases short, with 14 bases between. The germline CDR1 and CDR2 sequences are MDHEN and SYDVKM.

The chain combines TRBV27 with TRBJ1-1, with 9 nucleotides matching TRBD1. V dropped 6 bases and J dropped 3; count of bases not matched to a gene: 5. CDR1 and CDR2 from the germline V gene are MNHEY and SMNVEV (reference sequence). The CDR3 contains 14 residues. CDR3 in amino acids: CASRPRDRDTEAFF. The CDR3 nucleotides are TGTGCCAGCAGGCCCCGGGACAGGGACACTGAAGCTTTCTTT.